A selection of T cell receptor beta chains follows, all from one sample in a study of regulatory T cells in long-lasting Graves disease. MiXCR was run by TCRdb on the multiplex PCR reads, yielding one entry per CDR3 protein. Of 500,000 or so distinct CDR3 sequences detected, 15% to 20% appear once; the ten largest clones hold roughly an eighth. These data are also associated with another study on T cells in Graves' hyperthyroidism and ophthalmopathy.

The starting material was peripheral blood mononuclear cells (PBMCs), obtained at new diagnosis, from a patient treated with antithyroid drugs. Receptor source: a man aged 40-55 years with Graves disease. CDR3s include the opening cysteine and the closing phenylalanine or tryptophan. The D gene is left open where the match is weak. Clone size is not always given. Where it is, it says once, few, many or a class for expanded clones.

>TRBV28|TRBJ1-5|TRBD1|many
TGTGCCAGCAGTTCCTGGACAGGGGCCGGGCCCGATCAGCCCCAGCATTTT
CASSSWTGAGPDQPQHF
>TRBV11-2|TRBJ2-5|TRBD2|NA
TGTGCCAGCAGCCGCCGGACTAGCGGGAGCGGGGAGACCCAGTACTTC
CASSRRTSGSGETQYF
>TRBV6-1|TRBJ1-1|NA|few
TGTGCCAGCACCAAGACAGTTATGAACACTGAAGCTTTCTTT
CASTKTVMNTEAFF
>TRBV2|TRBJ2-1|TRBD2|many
TGTGCCAGCAGTGAAGCGCTTCTAGCGGGAGTGTTCAATGAGCAGTTCTTC
CASSEALLAGVFNEQFF
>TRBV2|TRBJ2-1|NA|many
TGTGCCAGCAGTGAAATGGGGGGCAAGTGGAGCCTCTCCTACAATGAGCAGTTCTTC
CASSEMGGKWSLSYNEQFF
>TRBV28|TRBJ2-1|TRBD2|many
TGTGCCAGCAGTTCCCCGGGACTAGCGCGAAACAATGAGCAGTTCTTC
CASSSPGLARNNEQFF
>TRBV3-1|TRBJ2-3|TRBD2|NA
TGTGCCAGCAGCCAAGATGAGGGAGGGCCAACAGATACGCAGTATTTT
CASSQDEGGPTDTQYF
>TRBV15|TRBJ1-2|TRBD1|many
TGTGCCACCAGCAGAGATGGACAGGCTAAAGGCTACACCTTC
CATSRDGQAKGYTF
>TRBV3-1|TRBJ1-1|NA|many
TGTGCCAGCAGCCTGAAGACACGTATGAACACTGAAGCTTTCTTT
CASSLKTRMNTEAFF
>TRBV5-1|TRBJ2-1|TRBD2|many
TGCGCCAGCAGCTTGCCGGGACTAGCGGGAGCGAGCAATGAGCAGTTCTTC
CASSLPGLAGASNEQFF
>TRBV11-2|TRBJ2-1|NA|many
TGTGCCAGCAGCCCCCGGGACTGGCTTAATGAGCAGTTCTTC
CASSPRDWLNEQFF
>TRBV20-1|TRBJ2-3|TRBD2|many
TGCAGTGCTAGTAAGGTCGGGCGGGAGGATCTGGTAGATACGCAGTATTTT
CSASKVGREDLVDTQYF
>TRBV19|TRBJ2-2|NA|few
TGTGCCAGTAGTCCGACCCTGGCCGGCAGCGGGGAGCTGTTTTTT
CASSPTLAGSGELFF
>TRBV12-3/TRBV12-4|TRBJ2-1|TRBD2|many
TGTGCCAGCAGTTTAGCGCGGCTAGCGGGACCCCATTTAAATGAGCAGTTCTTC
CASSLARLAGPHLNEQFF
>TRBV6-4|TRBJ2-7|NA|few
TGTGCCAGACCACTTTTGGATCGGGGGTACTTC
CARPLLDRGYF
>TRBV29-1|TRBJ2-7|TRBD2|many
TGCAGCGTCATCGGACTAGCGACACGCTACGAGCAGTACTTC
CSVIGLATRYEQYF
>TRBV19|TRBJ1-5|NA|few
TGTGCCAGTAGCTCCCGGGAGGATTTAAATCAGCCCCAGCATTTT
CASSSREDLNQPQHF
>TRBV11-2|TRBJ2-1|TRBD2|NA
TGTGCCAGCAGCCCCCGACGAGCGGGAGTGATTAATGAGCAGTTCTTC
CASSPRRAGVINEQFF
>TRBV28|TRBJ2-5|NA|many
TGTGCCAGCAAGCCTCCCAGACCCCAGGAGACCCAGTACTTC
CASKPPRPQETQYF
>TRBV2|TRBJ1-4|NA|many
TGTGCCAGCAGTGAACAGGGCCCTGCAACTAATGAAAAACTGTTTTTT
CASSEQGPATNEKLFF